What follows are 4 T cell receptor beta chains derived from one specimen sequenced in a study of blood T cell repertoires in COVID-19. Sequenced by immunoSEQ multiplex PCR; TCRdb stores in-frame clones only, minus some. The data contain 200,000 to 250,000 clones, 75% to 85% of them seen just once; the ten biggest clones take up more than 10%. Specimen: peripheral blood. The receptors shown here come from a human donor in a cohort sampled during active COVID-19.

The chain recombines TRBV4-3 with TRBJ1-1; 9 bases agree with TRBD1. Germline V gene sequence: CDR1 LGHNA, CDR2 YSLEER. This CDR3 is built from 14 residues. With 4 bases clipped from V and 5 bases from J, the junction kept 5 bases outside the gene matches. Here the CDR3 DNA reads TGCGCCAGCAGCCTGGGACAGGGAGTGACTGAAGCTTTCTTT. It translates to CASSLGQGVTEAFF.

The chain recombines TRBV28 with TRBJ1-5, with D possibly matching TRBD1 (6 bases). Trimming removed 2 bases at V and 0 bases at J, with 8 bases between. The CDR3 loop spans 15 amino acids. Germline V gene data show CDR1 as MDHEN and CDR2 as SYDVKM. DNA of the CDR3: TGTGCCAGCAGTTTACCAGGGGATAGCAATCAGCCCCAGCATTTT. The encoded protein is CASSLPGDSNQPQHF. Based on the CDR3 plus reference TRBV28 and TRBJ1-5, the full variable domain is DVKVTQSSRYLVKRTGEKVFLECVQDMDHENMFWYRQDPGLGLRLIYFSYDVKMKEKGDIPEGYSVSREKKERFSLILESASTNQTSMYLCASSLPGDSNQPQHFGDGTRLSIL.

This chain connects TRBV27 to TRBJ1-6, with D maybe TRBD1 (6 bases). Trimming removed 2 bases at V and 3 bases at J, with 14 bases between. The CDR3 has 17 amino acids. Looked up from germline, CDR1 is MNHEY and CDR2 is SMNVEV (reference sequence). In nucleotides, the CDR3 is TGTGCCAGCAGTTTAAGGGGGGGAAGCTACTATAATTCACCCCTCCACTTT. It codes for CASSLRGGSYYNSPLHF.

A remark on this clone: At one of its ends the junction is not consistent with the germline gene, which may arise from a read error. V is TRBV20-1 and J is TRBJ1-1; D is unclear. CDR3 length: 9 residues. Germline V lookup: CDR1 DFQATT, CDR2 SNEGSKA (reference sequence). CDR3: CSATRRWIF. In DNA form, the CDR3 reads TGCAGTGCGACTCGCCGGTGGATCTTT.